Listed here is a single TCR beta chain. Primers for the PCR totalled 60 Vbeta and 13 Jbeta. Here immunoSEQ multiplex PCR was the method, and the copy in TCRdb shows in-frame clones only, minus some. Of about 190,000 clones in the sample, around 84% were seen once. The data are from a study of cytomegalovirus exposure and HLA in healthy donors. Germline lookup yields CDR1 SNHLY and CDR2 FYNNEI. The CDR3 covers 13 residues. V was shortened by 9 bases and J by 2 bases, with 11 bases between the two germline ends. The sample consisted of PBMCs. The clonotype originates from a woman aged 18 to 35 in good health and CMV-seronegative. The chain has TRBV2 and TRBJ2-1; tentatively, D is TRBD1 (5 bases). The CDR3: CASEGVTYNEQFF. CDR3 DNA: TGTGCCAGTGAAGGGGTGACCTACAATGAGCAGTTCTTC.